A single sample is the source of the 3 T cell receptor beta chains below, sequenced in a study of T cells in Graves' hyperthyroidism and ophthalmopathy. From RNA transcripts, TCR beta CDR3 regions were amplified. In the first-round RT-PCR of the TCR CDR3, the HTBI primer set was used. A single record per CDR3 protein comes from TCRdb applying MiXCR to the multiplex PCR reads. The sample records hundreds of thousands of distinct CDR3 sequences, approximately 15% being singletons. The sample was blood. All receptors come from a woman between 40 and 50 years old with Graves' ophthalmopathy.

This clonotype was seen repeatedly, ten times or more. This chain uses TRBV28 with TRBJ2-5; 11 bases are a match to TRBD2. Germline lookup yields CDR1 MDHEN and CDR2 SYDVKM. There are 15 residues in the CDR3. The V gene end was trimmed by 1 base and the J gene end by 2 bases; junction bases not matched to a gene: 0. CDR3 coding DNA: TGTGCCAGCAGTTTATCTAGCGGGGGGCAAGAGACCCAGTACTTC. Protein sequence: CASSLSSGGQETQYF.

This clonotype occurred a few times. The chain joins TRBV12-3 or TRBV12-4 to TRBJ2-5; 12 bases match TRBD2. The CDR3 extends over 15 amino acids. V lost 6 bases and J lost 5; bases outside the gene matches: 7. The CDR3 DNA follows: TGTGCCAGCAGCCCCCCTAGCGGGAGGGGGGAGACCCAGTACTTC. Translated: CASSPPSGRGETQYF.

This clonotype was observed at least ten times. CDR3 region: CASTNPGNTEAFF. The CDR3, as DNA: TGTGCCAGCACCAACCCAGGGAACACTGAAGCTTTCTTT. The V and J genes are TRBV5-6 and TRBJ1-1; no reliable D call. The V gene lost 6 bases and the J gene lost 1 base, with 10 bases spanning the gap. Germline CDR1 and CDR2: SGHDT and YYEEEE. The CDR3 runs 13 residues.